Following are 16 T cell receptor beta chains from one sample sequenced in a study of CD8+CD57+ T cells in acquired aplastic anemia. The template used for profiling TCR beta VDJ and CDR3 was genomic DNA. Via MiXCR, TCRdb re-called the reads, giving one row per CDR3 protein. Found here are about 210,000 distinct CDR3 sequences, roughly 35% of them singletons; the top ten hold 1% to 1.3%. What was sequenced was sorted CD4+, CD8+, or CD8+CD57+ T cells (not recorded which) from PBMCs. The source is a human donor in good health, serving as a control.

The chain joins TRBV10-2 to TRBJ1-2; tentative D call: TRBD1 (6 bases). The V gene lost 2 bases and the J gene lost 0 bases, with 13 bases spanning the gap. Per germline, CDR1 WSHSY and CDR2 SAAADI. The CDR3 has 16 residues. CDR3 sequence (DNA): TGCGCCAGCAGTGAGGAGAGACAGGTCCCTAACTATGGCTACACCTTC. This sequence encodes CASSEERQVPNYGYTF.

In this sample, this clonotype turned up many times. The rearrangement links TRBV7-3 to TRBJ1-1; TRBD1 agrees at 8 bases. CDR3 length: 13 residues. The germline gives CDR1 SGHTA, CDR2 FQGTGA. After removal of 4 bases from V and 5 bases from J, the junction contained 3 bases not matched to a gene. The CDR3 spells CASSYDRGTEAFF. The DNA for the CDR3 is TGTGCCAGCAGCTACGACAGGGGAACTGAAGCTTTCTTT.

This clonotype was seen a few times. J is TRBJ2-6 and V is TRBV27, with TRBD2 matching 11 bases. Germline V lookup: CDR1 MNHEY, CDR2 SMNVEV (reference sequence). The V gene end was trimmed by 6 bases and the J gene end by 0 bases; junction bases not matched to a gene: 1. This CDR3 contains 16 residues. The CDR3 DNA sequence: TGTGCCAGCAGACTAGCGGGAGCCTCTGGGGCCAACGTCCTGACTTTC. It is translated as CASRLAGASGANVLTF.

Regarding this clonotype: This may be a read error: a much more frequent sequence differs by one nucleotide. The J gene is TRBJ2-7, the V gene TRBV13, with D maybe TRBD2 (6 bases). Germline V lookup: CDR1 PRHDT, CDR2 FYEKMQ (reference sequence). The CDR3 totals 15 residues. The CDR3 DNA sequence: TGTGCCAGCAGCTTAGGACCAACTAGCTCCTACGGGCAGTACTTC. Translating gives CASSLGPTSSYGQYF.

This clonotype was detected ten times or more. V gene TRBV2 combines with J gene TRBJ2-1; D perhaps matches TRBD2 (5 bases). The germline CDR1 and CDR2 sequences are SNHLY and FYNNEI. V lost 7 bases and J lost 0, with 13 bases in between. There are 15 residues in the CDR3. The DNA of the CDR3 is TGTGCCAGCATCGGAGCGGTGGGCTCCTACAATGAGCAGTTCTTC. It codes for CASIGAVGSYNEQFF.

In its sample, this clonotype was seen many times. The chain uses TRBV5-6 and TRBJ1-2, with TRBD1 as a possible D gene (5 bases). V shed 0 bases and J shed 12 bases, with 18 bases lying between them. Germline V lookup: CDR1 SGHDT, CDR2 YYEEEE. The CDR3 runs to 14 residues. CDR3 coding DNA: TGTGCCAGCAGCTTGGTTGGGCAGGGAAGGGCCCACACCTTC. It specifies CASSLVGQGRAHTF.

At least ten counts were recorded for this clonotype. As DNA, the CDR3 is TGTGCCAGCAGCCCACGGACAGGGTGGGAGGGTGGCTACACCTTC. Its protein product is CASSPRTGWEGGYTF. The J gene is TRBJ1-2, the V gene TRBV7-2; 8 nucleotides align to TRBD1. Germline lookup yields CDR1 SGHTA and CDR2 FQGNSA. CDR3 length equals 15 residues. V gave up 5 bases and J gave up 7 bases; unmatched junction bases: 12.

At least ten counts were recorded for this clonotype. The V and J genes are TRBV7-8 and TRBJ2-5; D may be TRBD2 (6 bases). V was trimmed by 2 bases and J by 2 bases, leaving 12 bases between them. Germline CDR1 is SGHVS and CDR2 is FQNEAQ. The CDR3 sequence is 15 residues long. This CDR3 reads CASSLFGTYQETQYF. The CDR3 DNA reads as TGTGCCAGCAGCTTATTCGGGACTTATCAAGAGACCCAGTACTTC.

V gene TRBV24-1 combines with J gene TRBJ1-2; 7 bases fit TRBD1. V was pared by 5 bases and J by 5 bases, with 4 bases of the junction left unmatched. CDR3 size: 13 residues. Germline CDR1 reads KGHDR; CDR2 reads SFDVKD. The CDR3 DNA follows: TGTGCCACCAGTGTTGGGACAGAATATGGCTACACCTTC. Its translation is CATSVGTEYGYTF.

This clonotype was detected ten times or more. V is TRBV7-9 and J is TRBJ1-2; TRBD1 might be the D (5 bases). Germline V gene lookup returns CDR1 SEHNR and CDR2 FQNEAQ (reference sequence). Trimming took off 7 bases at V and 4 bases at J, with 10 bases between the two ends. This CDR3 has 12 amino acids. Here the CDR3 DNA reads TGTGCCAGCACCGGGACGGTCTATGGCTACACCTTC. Translation: CASTGTVYGYTF.

The rearrangement joins TRBV10-3 to TRBJ1-1; D remains ambiguous. V gave up 6 bases and J gave up 0 bases, with 8 bases separating them. This CDR3 contains 13 residues. Germline V lookup: CDR1 ENHRY, CDR2 SYGVKD. Written as DNA, the CDR3 is TGTGCCATCAGGAGCCGGTTGAACACTGAAGCTTTCTTT. It specifies CAIRSRLNTEAFF.

V is TRBV10-3 and J is TRBJ1-2, with D uncertain. The CDR3 runs to 15 residues. Germline CDR1 reads ENHRY; CDR2 reads SYGVKD. Trimming cost V 2 bases and J 6 bases, with 16 bases left between them. Here the CDR3 reads CAISEGGTDTHGYTF. The CDR3 DNA reads as TGTGCCATCAGTGAGGGAGGTACAGATACGCATGGCTACACCTTC.

This clonotype was detected once. V and J are TRBV6-6 and TRBJ1-5; 7 nucleotides line up with TRBD1. After removal of 4 bases from V and 0 bases from J, the junction contained 15 bases not matched to a gene. CDR1 and CDR2 from the germline V gene are MNHNY and SVGAGI (reference sequence). The CDR3 length is 19 residues. The CDR3 nucleotides read TGTGCCAGCAGTTTCTTGGACAGGTCTGGTTTCTATAGCAATCAGCCCCAGCATTTT. It translates to CASSFLDRSGFYSNQPQHF.

This clonotype was recorded a few times. The genes are TRBV3-1 and TRBJ1-5; D call uncertain. The CDR3 loop spans 13 amino acids. Germline CDR1 and CDR2: LGHDT and YNNKEL (reference sequence). Between the trimmed V and J ends, which lost 0 bases and 7 bases, there was a span of 7 bases. The chain's CDR3 is CASSQDTAQPQHF. In DNA, the CDR3 is TGTGCCAGCAGCCAAGATACGGCCCAGCCCCAGCATTTT.

This clonotype came up many times. This rearrangement joins TRBV7-2 to TRBJ1-5, with D unresolved. In germline, CDR1 is SGHTA, CDR2 FQGNSA. Trimming left V 0 bases short and J 0 bases short, with 12 bases between. This CDR3 has 17 residues. The CDR3 here is CASSLALAGASNQPQHF. CDR3 nucleotides: TGTGCCAGCAGCTTAGCGTTGGCAGGAGCTAGCAATCAGCCCCAGCATTTT. The full variable domain, its missing parts supplied by reference TRBV7-2 and TRBJ1-5, is GAGVSQSPSNKVTEKGKDVELRCDPISGHTALYWYRQSLGQGLEFLIYFQGNSAPDKSGLPSDRFSAERTGGSVSTLTIQRTQQEDSAVYLCASSLALAGASNQPQHFGDGTRLSIL.

The V call is TRBV2, the J call TRBJ1-6; a weak D match, TRBD1 (5 bases). V lost 9 bases and J lost 7, with 13 bases in between. Germline assignment: CDR1 SNHLY and CDR2 FYNNEI. This CDR3 is built from 13 residues. The CDR3 coding sequence is TGTGCCAGAAGAGGGACGGCAAATTCACCCCTCCACTTT. Encoded protein: CARRGTANSPLHF.